This T cell receptor beta chain was obtained from a study of blood T cell repertoires in COVID-19. Looking at the study overall: Whether acute or convalescent, the COVID-19 samples came from the United States, Italy and Spain. PBMCs, B-cell-depleted T cells, or T cells were the source of the cDNA or gDNA that made up the material.

Germline V gene sequence: CDR1 SGHRS, CDR2 YFSETQ. The V and J ends lost 0 bases and 3 bases respectively, with 7 bases between them. The CDR3 is made up of 14 amino acids. Original methodology: Amplified reference gene primers provided the basis for estimating nucleated cell counts. Using immunoSEQ multiplex PCR, the repertoire was profiled, and TCRdb retains in-frame clones only, with some absent. V and J calls and clone size are as listed in that table; D and trimming were resolved from the DNA. Found here are about 670,000 clones, over 80% of them singletons; the top ten hold roughly 0.25%. The V and J genes are TRBV5-1 and TRBJ2-4; D gene ambiguous. The specimen was peripheral blood. This sequence originates from a woman aged 18-29 years with acute or convalescent COVID-19. The CDR3, as DNA: TGCGCCAGCAGCTTGGGAGGTAGCAAAAACATTCAGTACTTC. This translates into CASSLGGSKNIQYF.